A single sample gave rise to the 18 T cell receptor beta chains below, sequenced in a study of OX40 agonist ivuxolimab in advanced cancers. Here immunoSEQ multiplex PCR was the method, and the copy in TCRdb shows in-frame clones only, minus some. Counted here are tens of thousands of clones, 87% occurring once; the ten biggest clones make up about 0.41%. This material consisted of CD4+ or CD8+ T cells sorted from blood, taken in a trial of the OX40 agonist ivuxolimab. These receptors all stem from an adult with an advanced solid tumor such as melanoma, head and neck, liver or kidney cancer.

As DNA, the CDR3 is TGTGCCAGCAGTGTTGCAATATCGGGATCAACTAATGAAAAACTGTTTTTT. Amino acid sequence: CASSVAISGSTNEKLFF. This rearrangement joins TRBV27 to TRBJ1-4; D unresolved. CDR3 length: 17 amino acids. Germline values: CDR1 MNHEY, CDR2 SMNVEV (reference sequence). V lost 5 bases, J lost 0 bases, and 16 bases lay in between.

J is TRBJ2-3 and V is TRBV9; D remains unclear. The CDR3 extends over 13 amino acids. The ends were cut back, 4 bases at V and 7 bases at J, with 13 bases in the middle. Germline CDR1 SGDLS, CDR2 YYNGEE. The CDR3 DNA is TGTGCCAGCAGCCCCGTAGCAGGAAATACGCAGTATTTT. Its protein is CASSPVAGNTQYF.

The CDR3 DNA reads TGTGCCAGCAGCTTAGTGGCAGGCCCCAACTACGAGCAGTACTTC. It specifies CASSLVAGPNYEQYF. The chain employs TRBV7-6 and TRBJ2-7; no reliable D call. Germline V gene lookup returns CDR1 SGHVS and CDR2 FNYEAQ. The CDR3 length is 15 residues. The V and J ends lost 1 base and 3 bases respectively, with 13 bases between them.

The chain carries TRBV5-1 and TRBJ1-1, with D perhaps matching TRBD1 (6 bases). Germline CDR1 reads SGHRS; CDR2 reads YFSETQ. V lost 4 bases and J 1 base, leaving 11 bases between the germline ends. The CDR3 has 14 amino acids. CDR3 protein: CASSRDTQNTEAFF. The CDR3 DNA sequence: TGCGCCAGCAGCCGGGACACCCAGAACACTGAAGCTTTCTTT.

The rearrangement uses TRBV2 and TRBJ2-3; D ambiguous. The CDR3 is made up of 11 amino acids. The germline gives CDR1 SNHLY, CDR2 FYNNEI. V gave up 7 bases and J gave up 4 bases, with 6 bases separating them. The CDR3 coding sequence is TGTGCCAGCACTAGATCAGATACGCAGTATTTT. This encodes CASTRSDTQYF.

The gene calls are TRBV2 and TRBJ1-2; D not certain. Trimming shortened V by 2 bases and J by 1 base, and 8 bases separated the two germline ends. Germline V gives CDR1 SNHLY, CDR2 FYNNEI. The CDR3 runs to 14 residues. CDR3: CASSETEFNYGYTF. CDR3 bases: TGTGCCAGCAGTGAAACAGAATTTAACTATGGCTACACCTTC.

The chain's CDR3 is CAWRNGNTEAFF. The CDR3 nucleotides are TGTGCCTGGAGAAACGGGAACACTGAAGCTTTCTTT. The V and J genes are TRBV30 and TRBJ1-1, with D uncertain. The V end was cut by 3 bases, the J end by 1 base, with 6 bases between. CDR1 and CDR2 from the germline V gene are GTSNPN and SVGIG (reference sequence). This CDR3 has 12 amino acids.

This clone was counted a few times. The chain has TRBV9 and TRBJ2-2, with a possible D match to TRBD2 (5 bases). The V end was cut by 4 bases, the J end by 2 bases, with 12 bases between. The CDR3 is 15 amino acids. Germline lookup yields CDR1 SGDLS and CDR2 YYNGEE. The CDR3 sequence is CASSPRGANTGELFF. In DNA form, the CDR3 reads TGTGCCAGCAGCCCTCGGGGAGCCAACACCGGGGAGCTGTTTTTT. The full variable domain, completed using reference TRBV9 and TRBJ2-2, is DSGVTQTPKHLITATGQRVTLRCSPRSGDLSVYWYQQSLDQGLQFLIQYYNGEERAKGNILERFSAQQFPDLHSELNLSSLELGDSALYFCASSPRGANTGELFFGEGSRLTVL.

V and J are TRBV20-1 and TRBJ1-1, with D unclear. CDR1 DFQATT and CDR2 SNEGSKA come from the germline V gene (reference sequence). This CDR3 spans 10 amino acids. The CDR3 region is CRAGRTEAFF. The DNA of the CDR3 is TGCAGGGCCGGACGGACTGAAGCTTTCTTT.

Only a few counts were recorded for this clone. The V call is TRBV7-9, the J call TRBJ1-6; TRBD1 matches at 7 bases. CDR1 and CDR2 from the germline V gene are SEHNR and FQNEAQ (reference sequence). The CDR3 has 15 amino acids. Germline trimming cut 2 bases from V and 10 bases from J; bases unmatched to any gene: 8. The CDR3 region is CASSLTPGGGSPLHF. Written as DNA, the CDR3 is TGTGCCAGCAGCTTAACTCCAGGGGGGGGGTCACCCCTCCACTTT.

The genes are TRBV7-9 and TRBJ2-7, with 7 bases that match TRBD2. Germline CDR1 SEHNR, CDR2 FQNEAQ (reference sequence). The CDR3 has 10 residues. V shed 8 bases and J 6 bases; nucleotides not matched to a gene: 1. The DNA for the CDR3 is TGTGCCAGCTCGGGGGGCGAGCAGTACTTC. Its translation is CASSGGEQYF.

V usage is TRBV21-1 and J usage is TRBJ2-2; the DNA was not compared with TRBD1, the D call given in the table. TRBV21-1 is a pseudogene locus. CDR3 length: 15 residues. The CDR3 here is CASSKSAENTGELFF. CDR3 bases: TGTGCCAGCAGCAAATCCGCAGAGAACACCGGGGAGCTGTTTTTT.

V and J are TRBV5-5 and TRBJ2-7; a weak D match, TRBD1 (5 bases). Germline values: CDR1 SGHKS, CDR2 YYEKEE (reference sequence). This CDR3 has 14 residues. V lost 4 bases to trimming and J lost 3 bases, with 14 bases between them. The CDR3 bases are TGTGCCAGCAGCGATAAGGGGTTTAGCTACGAGCAGTACTTC. As protein: CASSDKGFSYEQYF.

The CDR3 DNA sequence: TGTGCCAGCAGCCCAGGGGGTTGGACAGGACTTGCTAACTATGGCTACACCTTC. As protein: CASSPGGWTGLANYGYTF. The chain joins TRBV28 to TRBJ1-2; TRBD1 matches at 7 bases. Germline assignment: CDR1 MDHEN and CDR2 SYDVKM. Trimming took 6 bases from V and 0 from J; bases not matched to a gene: 16. The CDR3 length is 18 residues.

The V gene is TRBV2, the J gene TRBJ2-3, with TRBD2 matching 9 bases. The CDR3 has 16 residues. Looked up from germline, CDR1 is SNHLY and CDR2 is FYNNEI. V gave up 5 bases and J gave up 3 bases; unmatched junction bases: 9. This chain's CDR3 is CASSKGPLAGTDTQYF. The CDR3 coding sequence is TGTGCCAGCAGTAAGGGACCGCTAGCGGGAACAGATACGCAGTATTTT.

The V call is TRBV27, the J call TRBJ2-7, with TRBD1 matching 9 bases. CDR3 length: 16 amino acids. Germline CDR1 and CDR2: MNHEY and SMNVEV (reference sequence). The ends lost 0 bases at V and 4 bases at J; junction bases unmatched: 7. This CDR3 is CASSLSPWDREYEQYF. In DNA form, the CDR3 reads TGTGCCAGCAGTTTATCCCCATGGGACAGGGAGTACGAGCAGTACTTC.

The chain links TRBV5-5 to TRBJ1-1; D ambiguous. V lost 5 bases and J 0 bases, leaving 5 bases between the germline ends. Germline CDR1 reads SGHKS; CDR2 reads YYEKEE (reference sequence). CDR3 length: 12 residues. The CDR3 DNA follows: TGTGCCAGCAGTCGACTGAACACTGAAGCTTTCTTT. Protein product: CASSRLNTEAFF.

This clone has a single count. The V call is TRBV27, the J call TRBJ2-2; D call uncertain. Per the germline V gene, CDR1 is MNHEY and CDR2 is SMNVEV (reference sequence). Between the trimmed V and J ends, which lost 6 bases and 4 bases, there was a span of 9 bases. There are 13 residues in the CDR3. CDR3 region: CASRKVFTGELFF. CDR3 DNA sequence: TGTGCCAGCAGAAAAGTTTTCACCGGGGAGCTGTTTTTT.